The 25 T cell receptor beta chains given below trace back to one sample, sequenced in a study of beta chain features in type 1 diabetes. Findings of the study overall: Type 1 diabetes patients had TCRB CDR3s that were shorter (moderately but significantly so) in all four CD4+ subsets.

What was sequenced were expressed TCRB transcripts, since all of the isolated RNA had been reverse transcribed. Generated by immunoSEQ multiplex PCR, the TCRdb table keeps only in-frame clones and is missing some. This table has some 640,000 clones, roughly an eighth appearing once. These receptors have no identified antigens. Sequencing was performed on naive CD4+ T cells from blood. Receptors were obtained from a man aged 18-30 years with type 1 diabetes.

This clone was observed a handful of times. J is TRBJ2-1 and V is TRBV7-2; D perhaps matches TRBD1 (6 bases). V lost 5 bases and J lost 0, with 14 bases in between. This CDR3 comprises 16 residues. Germline loops: CDR1 SGHTA, CDR2 FQGNSA. CDR3 protein: CASSPTTGISYNEQFF. Written as DNA, the CDR3 is TGTGCCAGCAGCCCTACTACAGGGATCTCCTACAATGAGCAGTTCTTC.

CDR3 loop: CASRLAGGPRDNEQFF. CDR3 coding DNA: TGTGCCAGCAGATTAGCGGGAGGGCCGCGGGACAATGAGCAGTTCTTC. The chain carries TRBV6-6 and TRBJ2-1; 11 nucleotides line up with TRBD2. Trimming took 6 bases from V and 5 from J; bases not matched to a gene: 9. Germline CDR1 reads MNHNY; CDR2 reads SVGAGI (reference sequence). The CDR3 has 16 residues.

The sample holds a few counts of this clone. This chain links TRBV7-9 with TRBJ2-7, with unresolved D. The CDR3 is 11 amino acids. CDR1 and CDR2 from the germline V gene are SEHNR and FQNEAQ (reference sequence). The ends were cut back, 8 bases at V and 0 bases at J, with 5 bases in the middle. The CDR3 DNA reads as TGTGCCAGCGCTAGCTCCTACGAGCAGTACTTC. It is translated as CASASSYEQYF.

This clone was counted a few times. This chain connects TRBV2 to TRBJ1-1; D is perhaps TRBD1 (6 bases). From germline, CDR1 is SNHLY and CDR2 FYNNEI. With 6 bases removed from V and 2 bases from J, the gap between germline ends came to 13 bases. This CDR3 spans 14 amino acids. The CDR3 DNA sequence: TGTGCCAGCAGAGTATCAGGGGTTAACACTGAAGCTTTCTTT. It translates to CASRVSGVNTEAFF.

This clone was seen a few times. This chain links TRBV10-3 with TRBJ1-6; the D gene is possibly TRBD1 (5 bases). Trimming removed 3 bases at V and 10 bases at J, with 10 bases between. The CDR3 loop spans 13 amino acids. Germline CDR1 and CDR2: ENHRY and SYGVKD. The CDR3 nucleotides are TGTGCCATCAGTGATAAGGAGGGGTCACCCCTCCACTTT. It codes for CAISDKEGSPLHF.

The V and J genes are TRBV25-1 and TRBJ2-2; D not certain. Trimming pared 4 bases from V and 2 bases from J, leaving 5 bases between. Germline CDR1 reads MGHDK; CDR2 reads SYGVNS. The CDR3 length is 13 residues. Here the CDR3 reads CASSASNTGELFF. CDR3 DNA sequence: TGTGCCAGCAGTGCCAGTAACACCGGGGAGCTGTTTTTT.

This clone showed up just a few times. The chain carries TRBV14 and TRBJ2-4; 9 bases are a match to TRBD1. Germline CDR1 and CDR2: SGHDN and FVKESK. This CDR3 spans 17 amino acids. V shed 3 bases and J 1 base; nucleotides not matched to a gene: 7. CDR3: CASSQYTGGAAKNIQYF. CDR3 DNA: TGTGCCAGCAGCCAGTATACAGGGGGCGCGGCCAAAAACATTCAGTACTTC.

The rearrangement links TRBV5-4 to TRBJ2-7, with TRBD2 as a possible D gene (6 bases). Germline-derived CDR1 and CDR2 are SGHNT and YYREEE (reference sequence). This CDR3 has 14 residues. Trimming took 0 bases from V and 2 from J, leaving 9 bases between them. The CDR3 sequence: CASSLGTGAYEQYF. In DNA form, the CDR3 reads TGTGCCAGCAGCTTGGGGACGGGGGCCTACGAGCAGTACTTC.

This chain joins TRBV5-1 and TRBJ2-5; no clear D. CDR3 size: 13 residues. Germline-derived CDR1 and CDR2 are SGHRS and YFSETQ. V lost 1 base and J lost 5, with 9 bases in between. This chain's CDR3 is CASSLQMGETQYF. In nucleotides, the CDR3 is TGCGCCAGCAGCTTGCAGATGGGGGAGACCCAGTACTTC.

This clone was found many times. The chain is built from TRBV7-9 and TRBJ2-3; D is ambiguous. The CDR3 length is 13 residues. Per the germline V gene, CDR1 is SEHNR and CDR2 is FQNEAQ (reference sequence). The germline V and J ends were trimmed by 7 bases and 0 bases, with 8 bases remaining between them. This CDR3 is CASTPGSTDTQYF. CDR3 coding DNA: TGTGCCAGCACCCCTGGGAGCACAGATACGCAGTATTTT.

In its sample, this clone was seen a few times. The chain recombines TRBV30 with TRBJ1-3; tentative D call: TRBD1 (5 bases). There are 16 residues in the CDR3. In germline, CDR1 is GTSNPN, CDR2 SVGIG (reference sequence). The V end lost 0 bases, the J end lost 0 bases, and 12 bases lay between the germline ends. CDR3 amino acids: CAWSVGGSSSGNTIYF. The CDR3 DNA is TGTGCCTGGAGTGTTGGGGGGTCTTCCTCTGGAAACACCATATATTTT.

This clone was seen a handful of times. The rearrangement links TRBV6-5 to TRBJ1-1, with D possibly TRBD1 on 6 matching bases. Germline lookup yields CDR1 MNHEY and CDR2 SVGAGI. The germline V and J ends were trimmed by 10 bases and 0 bases, with 12 bases remaining between them. This CDR3 spans 13 amino acids. CDR3 nucleotides: TGTGCCACCCGAAGGACAGTGAACACTGAAGCTTTCTTT. It specifies CATRRTVNTEAFF.

This clone was detected a few times. This chain connects TRBV7-9 to TRBJ1-6; 10 bases are shared with TRBD1. The germline gives CDR1 SEHNR, CDR2 FQNEAQ (reference sequence). The V segment lost 5 bases and the J segment 10 bases; nucleotides outside the gene matches: 5. This CDR3 comprises 14 residues. CDR3 in DNA: TGTGCCAGCAGCCCGACAGGGGGCATATCACCCCTCCACTTT. Translation: CASSPTGGISPLHF.

This chain uses TRBV29-1 with TRBJ2-3, with D tentatively TRBD1 (5 bases). This CDR3 spans 16 amino acids. Germline V gene sequence: CDR1 SQVTM, CDR2 ANQGSEA. Trimming stripped 3 bases from V and 0 bases from J, with 16 bases between. The CDR3 DNA sequence: TGCAGCGTTGATGACAGAACTCATCTCAGCACAGATACGCAGTATTTT. Translating it yields CSVDDRTHLSTDTQYF.

This clone has just a few counts. The J gene is TRBJ1-2, the V gene TRBV30; D call uncertain. V gave up 5 bases and J gave up 2 bases, with 12 bases separating them. The CDR3 runs to 13 residues. Germline loops: CDR1 GTSNPN, CDR2 SVGIG (reference sequence). CDR3 nucleotides: TGTGCCTGGGCCTTGGCCATAAACTATGGCTACACCTTC. Protein sequence: CAWALAINYGYTF. Full variable domain (outside the CDR3, taken from reference TRBV30 and TRBJ1-2): SQTIHQWPATLVQPVGSPLSLECTVEGTSNPNLYWYRQAAGRGLQLLFYSVGIGQISSEVPQNLSASRPQDRQFILSSKKLLLSDSGFYLCAWALAINYGYTFGSGTRLTVV.

V gene TRBV4-3 combines with J gene TRBJ1-1; 8 bases agree with TRBD1. The V gene's germline CDR1 is LGHNA and CDR2 YSLEER. This CDR3 has 17 residues. Trimming at V came to 4 bases and at J to 1 base, leaving 11 bases not matched to a gene. CDR3 region: CASSRSNRDRPNTEAFF. Written as DNA, the CDR3 is TGCGCCAGCAGCCGATCCAACAGGGACAGGCCGAACACTGAAGCTTTCTTT.

This clone was seen a few times. This chain links TRBV7-9 with TRBJ1-2, with TRBD1 matching 7 bases. Germline values: CDR1 SEHNR, CDR2 FQNEAQ (reference sequence). The J segment lost 4 bases and the V segment lost 10 bases, leaving 9 bases of the junction unmatched. The CDR3 is made up of 13 amino acids. The CDR3 coding sequence is TGTGCCACCTCCTATCCAGGGGGCTATGGCTACACCTTC. Translating it yields CATSYPGGYGYTF.

This chain links TRBV7-2 with TRBJ2-1; D possibly corresponds to TRBD2 (7 bases). The CDR3 is 16 amino acids. The V gene lost 5 bases and the J gene lost 5 bases, with 19 bases spanning the gap. CDR1 and CDR2 (germline): SGHTA, FQGNSA. The CDR3 protein is CASSRTGAGTHNEQFF. The DNA of the CDR3 is TGTGCCAGCAGCCGGACTGGAGCGGGGACACACAATGAGCAGTTCTTC.

The chain links TRBV29-1 to TRBJ2-3; weak D call: TRBD1 (6 bases). Germline V gene data show CDR1 as SQVTM and CDR2 as ANQGSEA. The CDR3 spans 14 residues. V dropped 6 bases and J dropped 3 bases, with 16 bases sitting between them. The CDR3 DNA sequence: TGCAGCGTCCACAACTTAGGACAGACAGATACGCAGTATTTT. Its protein product is CSVHNLGQTDTQYF.

This clone was observed a handful of times. This chain connects TRBV5-4 to TRBJ2-5; D gene uncertain. Trimming took 0 bases from V and 5 from J, leaving 11 bases between them. CDR1 and CDR2 (germline): SGHNT, YYREEE (reference sequence). CDR3 length: 14 amino acids. CDR3 protein: CASSLGPGSETQYF. The CDR3 DNA reads TGTGCCAGCAGCTTGGGTCCCGGGTCCGAGACCCAGTACTTC.

The rearrangement links TRBV19 to TRBJ2-6; the match to TRBD1 covers 9 bases. Germline V gene data show CDR1 as LNHDA and CDR2 as SQIVND (reference sequence). The V and J ends lost 9 bases and 2 bases, in that order; junction bases with no gene match: 5. The CDR3 loop spans 15 amino acids. As DNA, the CDR3 is TGTGCCAGCACCAGGGACAGGGCTGGGGCCAACGTCCTGACTTTC. Translated, it gives CASTRDRAGANVLTF.

The chain combines TRBV14 with TRBJ2-1, with TRBD2 as a possible D gene (7 bases). Trimming shortened V by 2 bases and J by 10 bases, and 12 bases separated the two germline ends. There are 13 residues in the CDR3. Germline CDR1 reads SGHDN; CDR2 reads FVKESK. CDR3 in amino acids: CASSQRRGREQFF. As DNA, the CDR3 is TGTGCCAGCAGCCAACGGCGGGGGCGGGAGCAGTTCTTC.

V gene TRBV4-3 combines with J gene TRBJ1-2, with TRBD1 identical over 7 bases. Germline trimming cut 1 base from V and 4 bases from J; bases unmatched to any gene: 6. Germline V gene lookup returns CDR1 LGHNA and CDR2 YSLEER. The CDR3 spans 15 residues. In DNA form, the CDR3 reads TGCGCCAGCAGCCAAGGAGCAGGGACAGTCTATGGCTACACCTTC. As protein: CASSQGAGTVYGYTF.

This clone has just a few counts. This chain connects TRBV30 to TRBJ1-1; D is ambiguous. The CDR3 extends over 12 amino acids. In germline, CDR1 is GTSNPN, CDR2 SVGIG (reference sequence). Trimming pared 1 base from V and 0 bases from J, leaving 3 bases between. CDR3 protein: CAWSAMNTEAFF. CDR3 nucleotide sequence: TGTGCCTGGAGTGCCATGAACACTGAAGCTTTCTTT.

The chain combines TRBV6-1 with TRBJ2-6; D not resolved. The CDR3 loop spans 15 amino acids. The ends were cut back, 7 bases at V and 0 bases at J, with 10 bases in the middle. Germline lookup yields CDR1 MNHNS and CDR2 SASEGT. CDR3 loop: CASNFRSSGANVLTF. DNA for the CDR3: TGTGCCAGCAACTTCCGGAGCTCTGGGGCCAACGTCCTGACTTTC.